This T cell receptor (beta chain) was identified in a study of blood T cell repertoires in COVID-19. Study overall: From the United States, Italy and Spain came samples of acute and convalescent COVID-19. The cDNA or gDNA used as material had been derived from T cells, B-cell-depleted T cells, or PBMCs.

Sequenced by immunoSEQ multiplex PCR; TCRdb stores in-frame clones only, minus some. Of 110,000 to 150,000 clones listed, 65% to 85% were seen once; the top ten hold less than 2%. V shed 5 bases and J 0 bases; nucleotides not matched to a gene: 9. Germline lookup yields CDR1 SGHVS and CDR2 FQNEAQ. This CDR3 spans 16 amino acids. The chain couples TRBV7-8 to TRBJ2-7, with 8 bases that match TRBD2. Sequencing was done on a sample of peripheral blood. The receptor was derived from a woman between 55 and 75 years old with acute or convalescent COVID-19. The CDR3 region is CASSLGLAASSYEQYF. CDR3 nucleotide sequence: TGTGCCAGCAGCCTCGGACTAGCTGCTAGCTCCTACGAGCAGTACTTC.